These T cell receptor beta chains were read from a single sample in a study of CXCR3-negative and CXCR3-positive naive CD8 T cells. Reanalyzing the 5' RACE reads, TCRdb keeps one entry per CDR3 protein, without DNA. The sample holds about 5,800 distinct CDR3 sequences. Sequences were obtained from naive CXCR3- CD8+ T cells from blood. Source of these receptors: a human donor in good health. Some clones in this sample may be carry-over from other donors' samples. The CDR3 runs from the conserved cysteine through the conserved F or W. Each record gives: clone size, J gene, CDR3 length, V gene, CDR3 protein. Clone size is stated in some rows and not others, as once, few, many or a class when expanded.

>medium-sized|TRBJ2-5|13|TRBV29-1
CSASPGQGQTQYF
>-|TRBJ2-7|16|TRBV5-6
CASSHRQGAIYYEQYF
>medium-sized|TRBJ1-2|11|TRBV20-1
CSAQSSYGYTF
>-|TRBJ2-7|12|TRBV2
CASSDAGAQQYF
>medium-sized|TRBJ1-1|12|TRBV25-1
CATKQGYTEAFF
>-|TRBJ2-5|13|TRBV29-1
CSIRQGEEETQYF
>-|TRBJ2-3|16|TRBV14
CASSQDGGSGTDTQYF
>-|TRBJ1-2|16|TRBV4-1
CASSQDSGTGAYGYTF
>-|TRBJ2-3|14|TRBV12-3/TRBV12-4
CASLTSGSTDTQYF
>-|TRBJ2-5|16|TRBV28
CASSPGTSGRQETQYF
>medium-sized|TRBJ2-7|14|TRBV20-1
CSASSQGNIYEQYF
>medium-sized|TRBJ2-3|16|TRBV7-2
CASSVTGGAPTDTQYF
>-|TRBJ2-2|12|TRBV29-1
CSTVGVTGELFF
>medium-sized|TRBJ2-1|14|TRBV29-1
CSVSGLSSYNEQFF
>-|TRBJ1-2|15|TRBV13
CASSSRGGALYGYTF
>-|TRBJ2-1|15|TRBV20-1
CSAWTSGSTYNEQFF
>medium-sized|TRBJ1-5|16|TRBV28
CASSSPSPGPHQPQHF
>-|TRBJ2-1|14|TRBV20-1
CSASPRGNYNEQFF
>-|TRBJ2-1|17|TRBV4-2
CASSRKTMDFPLNEQFF
>-|TRBJ2-1|11|TRBV29-1
CSVGPQGGQFF
>medium-sized|TRBJ1-3|17|TRBV7-6
CASSLWAGTNSGNTIYF
>-|TRBJ1-2|13|TRBV29-1
CSVDGGRNYGYTF